Below are 32 T cell receptor beta chains sequenced from a single sample in a study of T cell clonotyping in hematopoietic cell transplantation. Profiling relied on immunoSEQ multiplex PCR, and the TCRdb table lists in-frame clones only, not all of them. The sample has more than 55,000 clones, around 94% seen once. The material sequenced was peripheral blood mononuclear cells. The receptors originated from a man aged 50-59 years in good health. Some clones in this sample may be carry-over from other donors' samples.

This chain connects TRBV27 to TRBJ2-7; D remains ambiguous. This CDR3 region has 13 residues. The V end was cut by 5 bases, the J end by 0 bases, with 8 bases between. Germline V gene lookup returns CDR1 MNHEY and CDR2 SMNVEV (reference sequence). The CDR3, as DNA: TGTGCCAGCAGTCCCGCCCCCTCCTACGAGCAGTACTTC. It translates to CASSPAPSYEQYF.

This chain connects TRBV15 to TRBJ1-4, with TRBD1 as a possible D gene (5 bases). Trimming took 2 bases from V and 4 from J, leaving 14 bases between them. CDR3 length equals 16 residues. Germline V gives CDR1 LNHNV, CDR2 YYDKDF (reference sequence). CDR3 sequence reads: CATSRNQRGSNEKLFF. CDR3 nucleotides: TGTGCCACCAGCAGAAATCAACGGGGCAGTAATGAAAAACTGTTTTTT.

The chain combines TRBV28 with TRBJ1-4; possible D gene TRBD1, 5 bases. Germline assignment: CDR1 MDHEN and CDR2 SYDVKM. The CDR3 totals 13 residues. Trimming took 3 bases from V and 10 from J, leaving 12 bases between them. The CDR3, as DNA: TGTGCCAGCAGTTTTTCGGCAGGGCGAAAACTGTTTTTT. It is translated as CASSFSAGRKLFF. The whole variable domain, filled in from reference TRBV28 and TRBJ1-4, reads DVKVTQSSRYLVKRTGEKVFLECVQDMDHENMFWYRQDPGLGLRLIYFSYDVKMKEKGDIPEGYSVSREKKERFSLILESASTNQTSMYLCASSFSAGRKLFFGSGTQLSVL.

The gene calls are TRBV5-4 and TRBJ1-3; maybe TRBD1 (5 bases). Germline CDR1 reads SGHNT; CDR2 reads YYREEE (reference sequence). V lost 4 bases to trimming and J lost 2 bases, with 10 bases between them. The CDR3 extends over 14 amino acids. In DNA, the CDR3 is TGTGCCAGCAGCGGGGGGGGGACTGGAAACACCATATATTTT. Residues: CASSGGGTGNTIYF.

The gene calls are TRBV5-1 and TRBJ2-3; a possible D gene is TRBD2 (6 bases). The germline CDR1 and CDR2 sequences are SGHRS and YFSETQ. The CDR3 totals 15 residues. Trimming left V 4 bases short and J 6 bases short, with 18 bases between. The CDR3 nucleotides read TGCGCCAGCAGCCCAGGACTCATTGGGGGGGATACGCAGTATTTT. Translation gives CASSPGLIGGDTQYF. Full variable domain (missing parts from reference TRBV5-1 and TRBJ2-3): KAGVTQTPRYLIKTRGQQVTLSCSPISGHRSVSWYQQTPGQGLQFLFEYFSETQRNKGNFPGRFSGRQFSNSRSEMNVSTLELGDSALYLCASSPGLIGGDTQYFGPGTRLTVL.

The chain has TRBV2 and TRBJ2-3, with 9 bases lining up with TRBD1. CDR3 size: 16 residues. CDR1 and CDR2 from the germline V gene are SNHLY and FYNNEI. Losses at the gene ends were 2 bases for V and 4 bases for J; bases not matched to a gene: 7. The CDR3 reads CASSEWGQGFPDTQYF. CDR3 nucleotide sequence: TGTGCCAGCAGTGAATGGGGACAGGGATTTCCAGATACGCAGTATTTT.

The chain has TRBV2 and TRBJ1-5; D gene ambiguous. The CDR3 contains 15 residues. Trimming shortened V by 4 bases and J by 0 bases, and 10 bases separated the two germline ends. Germline values: CDR1 SNHLY, CDR2 FYNNEI. The CDR3 bases are TGTGCCAGCAGTGGAAGGCTGAATAGCAATCAGCCCCAGCATTTT. Protein product: CASSGRLNSNQPQHF.

V gene TRBV7-2 combines with J gene TRBJ2-3, with D uncertain. V was shortened by 5 bases and J by 1 base, with 10 bases between the two germline ends. CDR1 SGHTA and CDR2 FQGNSA come from the germline V gene. CDR3 length equals 14 residues. The CDR3 nucleotides are TGTGCCAGCAGCCTAGACCAGGGCACAGATACGCAGTATTTT. This translates into CASSLDQGTDTQYF.

The rearrangement joins TRBV5-1 to TRBJ2-3; 10 bases match TRBD1. CDR1 and CDR2 from the germline V gene are SGHRS and YFSETQ. The CDR3 spans 17 residues. The V gene end was trimmed by 7 bases and the J gene end by 1 base; junction bases not matched to a gene: 12. CDR3 in amino acids: CASRSGQGIFGTDTQYF. As DNA, the CDR3 is TGCGCCAGCCGCTCGGGACAGGGGATATTTGGCACAGATACGCAGTATTTT.

The chain is built from TRBV2 and TRBJ1-5; a possible D gene is TRBD1 (5 bases). The CDR3 loop spans 15 amino acids. The germline gives CDR1 SNHLY, CDR2 FYNNEI. V lost 3 bases and J 6 bases, leaving 15 bases between the germline ends. DNA of the CDR3: TGTGCCAGCAGTGAGGAATCCAGGGTAAGTCAGCCCCAGCATTTT. Translation gives CASSEESRVSQPQHF.

The chain carries TRBV6-5 and TRBJ2-1; D is ambiguous. V was shortened by 4 bases and J by 7 bases, with 11 bases between the two germline ends. CDR3 length: 13 residues. CDR1 is MNHEY, CDR2 SVGAGI, per germline. The CDR3 protein is CASSLFRENEQFF. The CDR3 DNA reads as TGTGCCAGCAGTTTATTTCGTGAGAATGAGCAGTTCTTC.

The chain uses TRBV4-1 and TRBJ1-2; D is unclear. CDR3 length equals 14 residues. The V end lost 1 base, the J end lost 8 bases, and 14 bases lay between the germline ends. CDR1 is MGHRA, CDR2 YSYEKL, per germline. For the CDR3, the DNA is TGCGCCAGCAGCCAAGTCGGAGGGTCGGAGGGCTACACCTTC. As protein: CASSQVGGSEGYTF.

This clone has only one observation. V gene TRBV20-1 combines with J gene TRBJ2-7, with D perhaps matching TRBD2 (5 bases). The germline gives CDR1 DFQATT, CDR2 SNEGSKA (reference sequence). CDR3 size: 11 residues. Trimming shortened V by 3 bases and J by 7 bases, and 10 bases separated the two germline ends. The CDR3 DNA follows: TGCAGTGCTAGTGAAACGGGGGAGCAGTACTTC. Residues: CSASETGEQYF.

The chain uses TRBV7-2 and TRBJ2-5; 13 bases match TRBD2. V lost 5 bases and J lost 7; bases outside the gene matches: 7. Germline V gene data show CDR1 as SGHTA and CDR2 as FQGNSA. The CDR3 totals 15 residues. CDR3 sequence reads: CASSPLTSGGATQYF. CDR3 coding DNA: TGTGCCAGCAGCCCACTCACTAGCGGGGGGGCGACCCAGTACTTC.

This rearrangement joins TRBV7-6 to TRBJ1-1; the D is unclear. The CDR3 covers 13 residues. Between the trimmed V and J ends, which lost 1 base and 2 bases, there was a span of 5 bases. The germline V gene has CDR1 SGHVS and CDR2 FNYEAQ. This CDR3 is CASSLESNTEAFF. The CDR3 DNA is TGTGCCAGCAGCTTAGAGTCTAACACTGAAGCTTTCTTT.

The rearrangement uses TRBV6-1 and TRBJ2-2, with D tentatively TRBD1 (6 bases). Germline values: CDR1 MNHNS, CDR2 SASEGT. With 4 bases removed from V and 0 bases from J, the gap between germline ends came to 12 bases. The CDR3 contains 16 residues. The CDR3 sequence is CASSAEGGTNTGELFF. CDR3 sequence (DNA): TGTGCCAGCAGTGCAGAAGGGGGTACGAACACCGGGGAGCTGTTTTTT.

This clone has only one observation. The chain carries TRBV6-1 and TRBJ1-4; unclear D gene. CDR1 and CDR2 from the germline V gene are MNHNS and SASEGT. CDR3 size: 11 residues. CDR3 loop: CPPPTNEKLFF. The CDR3 DNA reads as TGTCCTCCTCCTACTAATGAAAAACTGTTTTTT.

This chain links TRBV30 with TRBJ1-1; no clear D. V was shortened by 1 base and J by 5 bases, with 8 bases between the two germline ends. The CDR3 is made up of 12 amino acids. Germline CDR1 and CDR2: GTSNPN and SVGIG (reference sequence). The CDR3 DNA sequence: TGTGCCTGGAGTGGAGAGACGACTGAAGCTTTCTTT. Amino acids: CAWSGETTEAFF.

The CDR3 region has the DNA TGCGCCAGCAGCGGGAGTGGGGGGCCCTCCTACGAGCAGTACTTC. It specifies CASSGSGGPSYEQYF. The chain recombines TRBV5-1 with TRBJ2-7; D is possibly TRBD1 or TRBD2 (6 bases each). Germline V lookup: CDR1 SGHRS, CDR2 YFSETQ. Trimming pared 4 bases from V and 0 bases from J, leaving 14 bases between. The CDR3 sequence is 15 residues long.

The table lists this clone with a count of one. V gene TRBV2 combines with J gene TRBJ2-1, with D possibly TRBD2 on 6 matching bases. This CDR3 is built from 13 residues. In germline, CDR1 is SNHLY, CDR2 FYNNEI. Trimming cost V 10 bases and J 8 bases, with 18 bases left between them. Here the CDR3 reads CANPRDGLHEQFF. For the CDR3, the DNA is TGTGCCAACCCGCGGGACGGCCTCCATGAGCAGTTCTTC.

J is TRBJ2-3 and V is TRBV7-3, with a possible D match to TRBD2 (6 bases). V was cut by 1 base and J by 6 bases, with 11 bases left in between. The CDR3 consists of 14 residues. CDR1 and CDR2 from the germline V gene are SGHTA and FQGTGA. This chain's CDR3 is CASSLNPLADTQYF. The CDR3 DNA is TGTGCCAGCAGCTTAAATCCCCTAGCGGATACGCAGTATTTT. Full variable domain (remainder filled in from reference TRBV7-3 and TRBJ2-3): GAGVSQTPSNKVTEKGKYVELRCDPISGHTALYWYRQSLGQGPEFLIYFQGTGAADDSGLPNDRFFAVRPEGSVSTLKIQRTERGDSAVYLCASSLNPLADTQYFGPGTRLTVL.

The gene calls are TRBV21-1 and TRBJ2-3. TRBV21-1 is marked as a pseudogene. The CDR3 extends over 15 amino acids. The CDR3 loop reads CASSANRDETDTQYF. As DNA, the CDR3 is TGTGCCAGCAGCGCAAACCGGGACGAAACAGATACGCAGTATTTT.

The V gene is TRBV14, the J gene TRBJ1-2, with D unclear. CDR3 length: 13 amino acids. The germline V gene has CDR1 SGHDN and CDR2 FVKESK. V lost 0 bases and J lost 4, with 6 bases in between. This CDR3 reads CASSQDHSYGYTF. In DNA form, the CDR3 reads TGTGCCAGCAGCCAAGATCACAGCTATGGCTACACCTTC.

The table lists this clone with a few counts. The rearrangement uses TRBV6-5 and TRBJ1-1; no clear D. Trimming took off 4 bases at V and 1 base at J, with 7 bases between the two ends. This CDR3 region has 13 residues. CDR1 is MNHEY, CDR2 SVGAGI, per germline. CDR3 sequence: CASSSQQNTEAFF. As DNA, the CDR3 is TGTGCCAGCAGTTCCCAACAGAACACTGAAGCTTTCTTT.

In this sample, this clone turned up once. The chain is built from TRBV4-2 and TRBJ2-5; 7 positions match TRBD1. Germline loops: CDR1 LGHNA, CDR2 YNFKEQ. The CDR3 sequence is 13 residues long. V lost 0 bases and J lost 5; bases outside the gene matches: 0. CDR3 in amino acids: CASSQDRGETQYF. The DNA of the CDR3 is TGTGCCAGCAGCCAAGACAGGGGGGAGACCCAGTACTTC.

The J gene is TRBJ2-2, the V gene TRBV2; TRBD1 aligns across 9 bases. V lost 10 bases, J lost 7 bases, and 7 bases stayed unmatched. Germline CDR1 and CDR2: SNHLY and FYNNEI. The CDR3 is made up of 13 amino acids. CDR3 sequence: CATSDRGGGELFF. The CDR3 bases are TGTGCCACCTCTGACAGGGGGGGCGGGGAGCTGTTTTTT.

The chain has TRBV13 and TRBJ2-1; 10 bases are a match to TRBD2. The CDR3 has 15 residues. Germline V gene sequence: CDR1 PRHDT, CDR2 FYEKMQ (reference sequence). The J segment lost 1 base and the V segment lost 5 bases, leaving 2 bases of the junction unmatched. CDR3 coding DNA: TGTGCCAGCAGCCCGGGACTAGCGTCCTACAATGAGCAGTTCTTC. Translation: CASSPGLASYNEQFF.

The chain has TRBV5-1 and TRBJ1-2, with D tentatively TRBD1 (6 bases). Per the germline V gene, CDR1 is SGHRS and CDR2 is YFSETQ. The CDR3 contains 13 residues. V gave up 2 bases and J gave up 4 bases, with 9 bases separating them. This CDR3 is CASSLQGTYGYTF. The CDR3 DNA sequence: TGCGCCAGCAGCTTACAGGGAACCTATGGCTACACCTTC.

The chain carries TRBV2 and TRBJ2-7; no firm D call. The CDR3 consists of 11 residues. V lost 8 bases and J 0 bases, leaving 5 bases between the germline ends. Germline V gives CDR1 SNHLY, CDR2 FYNNEI. As DNA, the CDR3 is TGTGCCAGCTCCCACTCCTACGAGCAGTACTTC. Encoded protein: CASSHSYEQYF.

CDR3 in amino acids: CSVDSSLNYGYTF. In DNA, the CDR3 is TGCAGCGTCGACAGTTCACTGAACTATGGCTACACCTTC. The chain links TRBV29-1 to TRBJ1-2, with a weak D call TRBD1 (5 bases). V lost 6 bases and J lost 2, with 13 bases in between. Germline values: CDR1 SQVTM, CDR2 ANQGSEA. The CDR3 is made up of 13 amino acids. Drawing the rest from reference TRBV29-1 and TRBJ1-2, the complete variable domain is SAVISQKPSRDICQRGTSLTIQCQVDSQVTMMFWYRQQPGQSLTLIATANQGSEATYESGFVIDKFPISRPNLTFSTLTVSNMSPEDSSIYLCSVDSSLNYGYTFGSGTRLTVV.

The V call is TRBV10-3, the J call TRBJ2-1; TRBD2 aligns across 10 bases. CDR3 length: 16 residues. The V gene's germline CDR1 is ENHRY and CDR2 SYGVKD. The ends lost 5 bases at V and 2 bases at J; junction bases unmatched: 6. CDR3 sequence: CAISPIAGGPYNEQFF. The CDR3 nucleotides read TGTGCCATCAGTCCGATAGCGGGAGGTCCCTACAATGAGCAGTTCTTC.

The chain employs TRBV6-1 and TRBJ2-3, with 9 positions matching TRBD1. CDR1 and CDR2 from the germline V gene are MNHNS and SASEGT. CDR3 size: 16 residues. The ends lost 4 bases at V and 0 bases at J; junction bases unmatched: 5. This chain's CDR3 is CASSATGGGSTDTQYF. CDR3 DNA: TGTGCCAGCAGTGCCACAGGGGGCGGGAGCACAGATACGCAGTATTTT.